This is a list of T cell receptor beta chains from one sample in a study of breast tumors, draining lymph nodes, adjacent tissues. TCRdb analysed the multiplex PCR reads with MiXCR anew, one entry per CDR3 protein. In the table there are about 140,000 distinct CDR3 sequences, approximately 32% of which are singletons. Sequencing was carried out using axillary lymph node tissue. The source is a female donor with breast cancer. Some clones in this sample may be carry-over from other donors' samples. CDR3s include the opening cysteine and the closing phenylalanine or tryptophan. A D gene is named only where the DNA matches it firmly. Clone size is not always given. Where it is, it says once, few, many or a class for expanded clones.

clone size	V gene	J gene	D gene	CDR3 DNA	CDR3 protein
many	TRBV3-1	TRBJ2-2	.	TGTGCCAGCAGCCCCCCTTGGGGGGCTGGTAACACCGGGGAGCTGTTTTTT	CASSPPWGAGNTGELFF
many	TRBV20-1	TRBJ2-5	.	TGCAGTGCCAGGATTGGCACCGGACAGACCCAGTACTTC	CSARIGTGQTQYF
.	TRBV7-2	TRBJ2-1	TRBD2	TGTGCCAGCAGCTTAGCTAGCGGGAGTAATGAGCAGTTCTTC	CASSLASGSNEQFF
many	TRBV7-3	TRBJ2-2	TRBD2	TGTGCCAGCGCTTCAGCGGGGGGGACTACCGGGGAGCTGTTTTTT	CASASAGGTTGELFF
few	TRBV28	TRBJ2-1	TRBD1	TGTGCCAGTCACAGGGGCCGGAGCTCCTACAATGAGCAGTTCTTC	CASHRGRSSYNEQFF
.	TRBV2	TRBJ2-5	.	TGTGCCAGCAGTGACCGTGAGACTTATCAAGAGACCCAGTACTTC	CASSDRETYQETQYF
.	TRBV12-3/TRBV12-4	TRBJ1-2	.	TGTGCCAGCAGTTTTATGGGTAGCACAGATACGGGGACCCCCTTACCTAACTATGGCTACACCTTC	CASSFMGSTDTGTPLPNYGYTF
.	TRBV2	TRBJ2-2	.	TGTGCCAGCAGCCCCACAGGGGAGCTGTTTTTT	CASSPTGELFF
many	TRBV3-1	TRBJ2-1	TRBD2	TGTGCCAGCAGCCAAGAGGGAGCGGGGAATGAGCAGTTCTTC	CASSQEGAGNEQFF
many	TRBV20-1	TRBJ2-1	TRBD2	TGCAGTGCTAGCTTACTAGCGGGGGGGGTCAATGAGCAGTTCTTC	CSASLLAGGVNEQFF